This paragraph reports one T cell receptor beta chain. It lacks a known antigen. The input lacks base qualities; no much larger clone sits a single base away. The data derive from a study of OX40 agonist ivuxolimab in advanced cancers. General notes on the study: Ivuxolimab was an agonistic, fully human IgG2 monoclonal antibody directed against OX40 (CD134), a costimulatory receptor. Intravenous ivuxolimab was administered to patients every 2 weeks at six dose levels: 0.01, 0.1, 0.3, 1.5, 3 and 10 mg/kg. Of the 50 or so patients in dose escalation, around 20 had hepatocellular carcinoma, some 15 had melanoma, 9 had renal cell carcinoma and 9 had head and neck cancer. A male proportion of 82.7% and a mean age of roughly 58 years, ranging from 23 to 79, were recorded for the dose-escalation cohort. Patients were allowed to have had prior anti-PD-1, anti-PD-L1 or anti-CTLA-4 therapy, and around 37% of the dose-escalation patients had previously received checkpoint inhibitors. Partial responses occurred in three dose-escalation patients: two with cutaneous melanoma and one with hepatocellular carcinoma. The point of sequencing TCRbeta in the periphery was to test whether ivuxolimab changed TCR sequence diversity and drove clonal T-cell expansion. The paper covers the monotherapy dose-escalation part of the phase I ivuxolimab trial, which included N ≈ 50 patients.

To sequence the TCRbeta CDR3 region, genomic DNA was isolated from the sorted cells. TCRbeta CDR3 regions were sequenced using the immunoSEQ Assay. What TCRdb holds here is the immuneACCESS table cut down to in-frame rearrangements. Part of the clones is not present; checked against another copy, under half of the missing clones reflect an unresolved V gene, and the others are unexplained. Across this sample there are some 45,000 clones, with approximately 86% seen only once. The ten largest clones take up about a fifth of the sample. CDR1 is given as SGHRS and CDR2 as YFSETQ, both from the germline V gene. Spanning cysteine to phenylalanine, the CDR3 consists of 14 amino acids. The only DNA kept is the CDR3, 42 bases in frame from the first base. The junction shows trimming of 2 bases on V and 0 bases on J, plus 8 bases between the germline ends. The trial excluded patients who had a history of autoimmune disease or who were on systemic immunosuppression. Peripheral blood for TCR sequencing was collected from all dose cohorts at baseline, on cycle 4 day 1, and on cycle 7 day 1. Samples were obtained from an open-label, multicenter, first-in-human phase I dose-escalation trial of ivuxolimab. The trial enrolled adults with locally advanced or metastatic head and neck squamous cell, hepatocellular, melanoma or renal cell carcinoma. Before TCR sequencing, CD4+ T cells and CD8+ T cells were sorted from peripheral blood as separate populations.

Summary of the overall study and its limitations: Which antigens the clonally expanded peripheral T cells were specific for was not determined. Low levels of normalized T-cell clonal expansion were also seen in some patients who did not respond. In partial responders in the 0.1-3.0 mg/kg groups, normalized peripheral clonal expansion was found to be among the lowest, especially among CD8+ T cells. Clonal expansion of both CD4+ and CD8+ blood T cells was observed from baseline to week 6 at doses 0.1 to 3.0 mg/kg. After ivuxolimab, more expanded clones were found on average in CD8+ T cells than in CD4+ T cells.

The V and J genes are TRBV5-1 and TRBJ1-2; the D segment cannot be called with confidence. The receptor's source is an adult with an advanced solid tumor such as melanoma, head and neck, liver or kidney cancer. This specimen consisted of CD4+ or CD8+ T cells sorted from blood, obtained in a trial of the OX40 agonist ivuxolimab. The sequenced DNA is TGCGCCAGCAGCTTAGGGCACACTAACTATGGCTACACCTTC. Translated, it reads CASSLGHTNYGYTF.